The following is a TCR beta chain sequence with its context. Its antigen is currently unknown. Germline CDR1 reads SGHAT; CDR2 reads FQDESV (reference sequence). The CDR3 spans 13 residues. The V end lost 3 bases, the J end lost 0 bases, and 6 bases lay between the germline ends. Every subset had its genomic DNA shared out evenly among several immunoSEQ plates. Profiled with immunoSEQ multiplex PCR; TCRdb holds only in-frame clones, not every one. The repertoire consists of fewer than 3 million clones, with 85% to 95% occurring once and the leading ten covering approximately 0.41%. The record originates from a study of shared clonotypes between healthy human individuals. Study findings and constraints: Shared clonotypes: 4.5% to 5% naive CD4, 3.5% to 4% naive CD8, about 2.5% memory CD4, 0.4% to 0.5% memory CD8.

Sequencing was done on a sample of naive CD4+ T cells from PBMCs. Noted subset: CD45RA+ positively selected. The chain employs TRBV11-1 and TRBJ2-7; D unclear. This receptor was obtained from a man aged 18 to 30 in good health. Some clones in this sample may be carry-over from other donors' samples. In DNA, the CDR3 is TGTGCCAGCAGCTTTCTCAGCTCCTACGAGCAGTACTTC. Its translation is CASSFLSSYEQYF. Using reference TRBV11-1 and TRBJ2-7 for the parts outside the CDR3, the full variable domain is EAEVAQSPRYKITEKSQAVAFWCDPISGHATLYWYRQILGQGPELLVQFQDESVVDDSQLPKDRFSAERLKGVDSTLKIQPAELGDSAMYLCASSFLSSYEQYFGPGTRLTVT.